Shown below are 30 T cell receptor beta chains from a single sample sequenced in a study of blood T cell repertoires in COVID-19. Method: immunoSEQ multiplex PCR; TCRdb's copy keeps in-frame clones and lacks some. In the table there are hundreds of thousands of clones, around 90% of which are singletons. Sequenced input: peripheral blood. These receptors all come from a human donor in a cohort sampled during active COVID-19.

The V call is TRBV5-1, the J call TRBJ1-1, with 8 positions matching TRBD1. The CDR3 consists of 17 residues. Looked up from germline, CDR1 is SGHRS and CDR2 is YFSETQ. Losses at the gene ends were 4 bases for V and 2 bases for J; bases not matched to a gene: 13. CDR3 loop: CASSPQDRGEANTEAFF. CDR3 nucleotide sequence: TGCGCCAGCAGCCCCCAAGACAGGGGAGAGGCCAACACTGAAGCTTTCTTT. The complete variable domain, with remaining parts taken from reference TRBV5-1 and TRBJ1-1, reads KAGVTQTPRYLIKTRGQQVTLSCSPISGHRSVSWYQQTPGQGLQFLFEYFSETQRNKGNFPGRFSGRQFSNSRSEMNVSTLELGDSALYLCASSPQDRGEANTEAFFGQGTRLTVV.

This clone was detected only once. The chain is built from TRBV5-4 and TRBJ2-4, with 7 bases lining up with TRBD2. The CDR3 has 15 residues. Per germline, CDR1 SGHNT and CDR2 YYREEE (reference sequence). J was trimmed by 0 bases and V by 4 bases; bases with no gene match: 4. DNA of the CDR3: TGTGCCAGCAGCGAGCAGCGGGGAGCCAAAAACATTCAGTACTTC. Protein product: CASSEQRGAKNIQYF. The variable domain in full, completed from reference TRBV5-4 and TRBJ2-4, reads ETGVTQSPTHLIKTRGQQVTLRCSSQSGHNTVSWYQQALGQGPQFIFQYYREEENGRGNFPPRFSGLQFPNYSSELNVNALELDDSALYLCASSEQRGAKNIQYFGAGTRLSVL.

The chain recombines TRBV30 with TRBJ2-5, with D tentatively TRBD1 (5 bases). Germline CDR1 and CDR2: GTSNPN and SVGIG (reference sequence). V dropped 3 bases and J dropped 2 bases, with 13 bases sitting between them. The CDR3 runs to 14 residues. In nucleotides, the CDR3 is TGTGCCTGGAGCGCGGACACCACACAAGAGACCCAGTACTTC. This sequence encodes CAWSADTTQETQYF.

This sequence joins TRBV18 and TRBJ2-7, with 8 bases identical to TRBD1. Germline assignment: CDR1 KGHSH and CDR2 LQKENI. CDR3 length: 13 amino acids. V shed 6 bases, J shed 5 bases, and the junction held 6 bases outside the gene matches. CDR3 bases: TGTGCCAGCTCCCCGGACAGGGACCACGAGCAGTACTTC. It specifies CASSPDRDHEQYF.

The rearrangement joins TRBV30 to TRBJ1-1; D is unresolved. The CDR3 consists of 13 residues. Germline V lookup: CDR1 GTSNPN, CDR2 SVGIG (reference sequence). V was shortened by 3 bases and J by 0 bases, with 8 bases between the two germline ends. In DNA, the CDR3 is TGTGCCTGGAGACAGCCGATGAACACTGAAGCTTTCTTT. Protein sequence: CAWRQPMNTEAFF.

The CDR3 nucleotides read TGTGCCAGCAGCCAAGGGTCCGGGACAGGAGATGAAAAACTGTTTTTT. Its translation is CASSQGSGTGDEKLFF. The V call is TRBV4-2, the J call TRBJ1-4, with 8 positions matching TRBD1. The CDR3 sequence is 16 residues long. Losses at the gene ends were 1 base for V and 6 bases for J; bases not matched to a gene: 7. Germline V gives CDR1 LGHNA, CDR2 YNFKEQ.

The CDR3 here is CASSGHTYGYTF. The CDR3 DNA is TGTGCCAGCAGTGGACACACCTATGGCTACACCTTC. The chain uses TRBV25-1 and TRBJ1-2; D unclear. The CDR3 contains 12 residues. Between the trimmed V and J ends, which lost 4 bases and 4 bases, there was a span of 7 bases. Germline CDR1 MGHDK, CDR2 SYGVNS.

The CDR3 coding sequence is TGTGCCAGCAGTTACTCCGGTACCTCACCCCTCCACTTT. Amino acid sequence: CASSYSGTSPLHF. The V gene is TRBV6-5, the J gene TRBJ1-6; D unresolved. V was shortened by 0 bases and J by 10 bases, with 7 bases between the two germline ends. The germline gives CDR1 MNHEY, CDR2 SVGAGI. The CDR3 has 13 amino acids.

A note on this clone: The same CDR3 can be traced to other DNA sequences in this sample. The CDR3 coding sequence is TGTGCCAGCAGTCGGGACTACTCCTACGAGCAGTACTTC. Residues: CASSRDYSYEQYF. The rearrangement joins TRBV12-3 or TRBV12-4 to TRBJ2-7; TRBD2 matches 7 bases. This CDR3 is built from 13 residues. J was trimmed by 0 bases and V by 5 bases; bases with no gene match: 1.

The V call is TRBV27, the J call TRBJ2-5; TRBD1 is a possible D gene (5 bases). V shed 10 bases and J shed 2 bases, with 17 bases lying between them. Germline loops: CDR1 MNHEY, CDR2 SMNVEV (reference sequence). This CDR3 region has 14 residues. The CDR3 bases are TGTGCCAAATATCGGACATGCTCGCAAGAGACCCAGTACTTC. Translated: CAKYRTCSQETQYF.

This sequence joins TRBV2 and TRBJ2-7; 11 bases are a match to TRBD2. The J segment lost 5 bases and the V segment lost 8 bases, leaving 8 bases of the junction unmatched. This CDR3 is built from 14 residues. Germline V gene lookup returns CDR1 SNHLY and CDR2 FYNNEI. This CDR3 reads CASVQLAGADEQYF. The CDR3 coding sequence is TGTGCCAGCGTCCAACTAGCGGGAGCGGACGAGCAGTACTTC.

CDR3 bases: TGTGCCAGCAGTTCTGGCCAGGGGGCCGGTAGCAATCAGCCCCAGCATTTT. It specifies CASSSGQGAGSNQPQHF. The chain has TRBV28 and TRBJ1-5, with 8 bases aligning to TRBD1. The CDR3 is made up of 17 amino acids. V trimming: 4 bases; J trimming: 0 bases; junction bases outside the gene matches: 8. The germline CDR1 and CDR2 sequences are MDHEN and SYDVKM.

CDR3 coding DNA: TGTGCCAGCAGTATAAACCGGGACAGTGAAGCTTTCTTT. Translated, it gives CASSINRDSEAFF. V usage is TRBV2 and J usage is TRBJ1-1, with TRBD1 matching 7 bases. CDR1 and CDR2 from the germline V gene are SNHLY and FYNNEI. This CDR3 has 13 residues. Trimming took 5 bases from V and 7 from J; bases not matched to a gene: 7.

The chain uses TRBV5-5 and TRBJ2-7; 8 nucleotides agree with TRBD1. Per the germline V gene, CDR1 is SGHKS and CDR2 is YYEKEE (reference sequence). J gave up 3 bases and V 4 bases, and 12 bases lay outside the gene matches. The CDR3 is made up of 16 amino acids. The CDR3 sequence is CASSPTRGQWYYEQYF. For the CDR3, the DNA is TGTGCCAGCAGCCCTACCAGGGGGCAGTGGTACTACGAGCAGTACTTC.

The genes are TRBV5-6 and TRBJ2-3; possibly TRBD2 for D (6 bases). CDR1 is SGHDT and CDR2 is YYEEEE in the germline V gene. V shed 1 base and J shed 1 base, with 16 bases lying between them. There are 17 residues in the CDR3. CDR3 sequence: CASSLILRASGTDTQYF. CDR3 coding DNA: TGTGCCAGCAGCTTGATTCTGAGGGCTAGCGGCACAGATACGCAGTATTTT. Full variable domain (remainder filled in from reference TRBV5-6 and TRBJ2-3): DAGVTQSPTHLIKTRGQQVTLRCSPKSGHDTVSWYQQALGQGPQFIFQYYEEEERQRGNFPDRFSGHQFPNYSSELNVNALLLGDSALYLCASSLILRASGTDTQYFGPGTRLTVL.

This clone was seen a handful of times. This sequence joins TRBV28 and TRBJ2-3; D might be TRBD2 (6 bases). The germline gives CDR1 MDHEN, CDR2 SYDVKM. The ends were cut back, 3 bases at V and 0 bases at J, with 13 bases in the middle. The CDR3 spans 16 residues. The CDR3 sequence is CASSFGDFLSTDTQYF. The CDR3 bases are TGTGCCAGCAGTTTTGGGGACTTCCTTAGCACAGATACGCAGTATTTT.

As DNA, the CDR3 is TGTGCCAGCAGCTCCGGTGAGACCCAGTACTTC. Its protein is CASSSGETQYF. The chain links TRBV11-3 to TRBJ2-5; D gene uncertain. CDR1 and CDR2 (germline): SGHNT, YENEEA. Trimming stripped 4 bases from V and 5 bases from J, with 5 bases between. CDR3 length: 11 residues.

This chain uses TRBV10-3 with TRBJ2-2, with a possible D match to TRBD1 (6 bases). Looked up from germline, CDR1 is ENHRY and CDR2 is SYGVKD. Trimming shortened V by 9 bases and J by 0 bases, and 14 bases separated the two germline ends. This CDR3 contains 15 residues. Written as DNA, the CDR3 is TGTGCCATAAAAACAGGGCCAGCGAACACCGGGGAGCTGTTTTTT. It specifies CAIKTGPANTGELFF.

V is TRBV6-5 and J is TRBJ1-2; D is unresolved. Trimming left V 9 bases short and J 8 bases short, with 19 bases between. Germline V gene lookup returns CDR1 MNHEY and CDR2 SVGAGI. The CDR3 contains 13 residues. The CDR3 sequence is CASTRAQDRGYTF. Written as DNA, the CDR3 is TGTGCCAGTACGAGGGCCCAGGACCGGGGCTACACCTTC.

The V call is TRBV6-6, the J call TRBJ1-1; 9 bases match TRBD1. The CDR3 consists of 15 residues. Looked up from germline, CDR1 is MNHNY and CDR2 is SVGAGI (reference sequence). V trimming: 8 bases; J trimming: 0 bases; junction bases outside the gene matches: 7. The CDR3 protein is CASRGQGSMNTEAFF. The CDR3 DNA reads as TGTGCCAGCCGGGGACAGGGCTCCATGAACACTGAAGCTTTCTTT.

This clone was seen a single time. The chain links TRBV5-6 to TRBJ2-2; a possible D gene is TRBD1 (6 bases). Per germline, CDR1 SGHDT and CDR2 YYEEEE. This CDR3 is built from 13 residues. Trimming took 4 bases from V and 8 from J, leaving 12 bases between them. The CDR3 sequence is CASSRTAGGELFF. CDR3 DNA sequence: TGTGCCAGCAGCCGGACAGCTGGAGGGGAGCTGTTTTTT.

V is TRBV2 and J is TRBJ2-3; 10 nucleotides agree with TRBD2. This CDR3 contains 16 residues. Unmatched junction bases numbered 6, after V lost 5 bases and J lost 1 base. Germline CDR1 is SNHLY and CDR2 is FYNNEI. The CDR3 sequence: CASSRQGTSGTDTQYF. The CDR3 DNA follows: TGTGCCAGCAGTCGACAGGGGACTAGCGGCACAGATACGCAGTATTTT.

The chain has TRBV5-1 and TRBJ1-2; 10 nucleotides line up with TRBD1. CDR1 SGHRS and CDR2 YFSETQ come from the germline V gene. The trim removed 6 bases at V and 2 bases at J, leaving 1 base unmatched. The CDR3 runs 13 residues. The CDR3 here is CASTGQGNYGYTF. The CDR3 nucleotides read TGCGCCAGCACGGGACAGGGGAACTATGGCTACACCTTC.

The chain uses TRBV19 and TRBJ2-6, with D perhaps TRBD1 (7 bases). V was shortened by 5 bases and J by 6 bases, with 11 bases between the two germline ends. CDR3 length equals 14 residues. The germline CDR1 and CDR2 sequences are LNHDA and SQIVND (reference sequence). The CDR3 is CASSDREAANVLTF. The CDR3 coding sequence is TGTGCCAGTAGTGACAGGGAGGCGGCCAACGTCCTGACTTTC.

The chain uses TRBV4-2 and TRBJ2-3; TRBD2 matches 14 bases. Per the germline V gene, CDR1 is LGHNA and CDR2 is YNFKEQ. V trimming: 1 base; J trimming: 6 bases; junction bases outside the gene matches: 3. The CDR3 length is 16 residues. For the CDR3, the DNA is TGTGCCAGCAGCCAAGCCCGGACTAGCGGGAGGGATACGCAGTATTTT. Its translation: CASSQARTSGRDTQYF.

The chain couples TRBV3-1 (or the pseudogene TRBV3-2) to TRBJ2-7; 7 bases agree with TRBD1. Germline CDR1 LGHDT, CDR2 YNNKEL (reference sequence). This CDR3 comprises 16 residues. V lost 3 bases to trimming and J lost 3 bases; unmatched junction nucleotides: 11. The CDR3 is CASSHTARDSYYEQYF. The CDR3 DNA sequence: TGTGCCAGCAGCCATACCGCAAGGGACAGTTACTACGAGCAGTACTTC.

V and J are TRBV2 and TRBJ2-5, with D possibly being TRBD2 (6 bases). The CDR3 is 12 amino acids. Germline CDR1 is SNHLY and CDR2 is FYNNEI. The ends were cut back, 8 bases at V and 5 bases at J, with 12 bases in the middle. Here the CDR3 reads CASGRRVETQYF. DNA of the CDR3: TGTGCCAGCGGGAGGCGTGTTGAGACCCAGTACTTC.

This sequence joins TRBV7-3 and TRBJ2-2; D unresolved. The germline V and J ends were trimmed by 0 bases and 8 bases, with 7 bases remaining between them. The CDR3 is made up of 13 amino acids. Germline CDR1 is SGHTA and CDR2 is FQGTGA. CDR3 DNA: TGTGCCAGCAGCTTAACGTTATTTGGGGAGCTGTTTTTT. Protein: CASSLTLFGELFF. The variable domain in full, with the rest retrieved from reference TRBV7-3 and TRBJ2-2, is GAGVSQTPSNKVTEKGKYVELRCDPISGHTALYWYRQSLGQGPEFLIYFQGTGAADDSGLPNDRFFAVRPEGSVSTLKIQRTERGDSAVYLCASSLTLFGELFFGEGSRLTVL.

The chain uses TRBV3-1 (or the pseudogene TRBV3-2) and TRBJ1-2, with D hard to call. This CDR3 contains 15 residues. Trimming took off 4 bases at V and 3 bases at J, with 15 bases between the two ends. Germline CDR1 LGHDT, CDR2 YNNKEL (reference sequence). CDR3 amino acids: CASSPPRDTHYGYTF. The CDR3 DNA is TGTGCCAGCAGCCCCCCACGGGATACTCACTATGGCTACACCTTC.

The V and J genes are TRBV7-9 and TRBJ2-5; perhaps TRBD2 as D (5 bases). The CDR3 totals 14 residues. The V and J ends lost 4 bases and 0 bases respectively, with 9 bases between them. Germline assignment: CDR1 SEHNR and CDR2 FQNEAQ (reference sequence). Here the CDR3 DNA reads TGTGCCAGCAGCTCCACGGGATACCAAGAGACCCAGTACTTC. Encoded protein: CASSSTGYQETQYF.